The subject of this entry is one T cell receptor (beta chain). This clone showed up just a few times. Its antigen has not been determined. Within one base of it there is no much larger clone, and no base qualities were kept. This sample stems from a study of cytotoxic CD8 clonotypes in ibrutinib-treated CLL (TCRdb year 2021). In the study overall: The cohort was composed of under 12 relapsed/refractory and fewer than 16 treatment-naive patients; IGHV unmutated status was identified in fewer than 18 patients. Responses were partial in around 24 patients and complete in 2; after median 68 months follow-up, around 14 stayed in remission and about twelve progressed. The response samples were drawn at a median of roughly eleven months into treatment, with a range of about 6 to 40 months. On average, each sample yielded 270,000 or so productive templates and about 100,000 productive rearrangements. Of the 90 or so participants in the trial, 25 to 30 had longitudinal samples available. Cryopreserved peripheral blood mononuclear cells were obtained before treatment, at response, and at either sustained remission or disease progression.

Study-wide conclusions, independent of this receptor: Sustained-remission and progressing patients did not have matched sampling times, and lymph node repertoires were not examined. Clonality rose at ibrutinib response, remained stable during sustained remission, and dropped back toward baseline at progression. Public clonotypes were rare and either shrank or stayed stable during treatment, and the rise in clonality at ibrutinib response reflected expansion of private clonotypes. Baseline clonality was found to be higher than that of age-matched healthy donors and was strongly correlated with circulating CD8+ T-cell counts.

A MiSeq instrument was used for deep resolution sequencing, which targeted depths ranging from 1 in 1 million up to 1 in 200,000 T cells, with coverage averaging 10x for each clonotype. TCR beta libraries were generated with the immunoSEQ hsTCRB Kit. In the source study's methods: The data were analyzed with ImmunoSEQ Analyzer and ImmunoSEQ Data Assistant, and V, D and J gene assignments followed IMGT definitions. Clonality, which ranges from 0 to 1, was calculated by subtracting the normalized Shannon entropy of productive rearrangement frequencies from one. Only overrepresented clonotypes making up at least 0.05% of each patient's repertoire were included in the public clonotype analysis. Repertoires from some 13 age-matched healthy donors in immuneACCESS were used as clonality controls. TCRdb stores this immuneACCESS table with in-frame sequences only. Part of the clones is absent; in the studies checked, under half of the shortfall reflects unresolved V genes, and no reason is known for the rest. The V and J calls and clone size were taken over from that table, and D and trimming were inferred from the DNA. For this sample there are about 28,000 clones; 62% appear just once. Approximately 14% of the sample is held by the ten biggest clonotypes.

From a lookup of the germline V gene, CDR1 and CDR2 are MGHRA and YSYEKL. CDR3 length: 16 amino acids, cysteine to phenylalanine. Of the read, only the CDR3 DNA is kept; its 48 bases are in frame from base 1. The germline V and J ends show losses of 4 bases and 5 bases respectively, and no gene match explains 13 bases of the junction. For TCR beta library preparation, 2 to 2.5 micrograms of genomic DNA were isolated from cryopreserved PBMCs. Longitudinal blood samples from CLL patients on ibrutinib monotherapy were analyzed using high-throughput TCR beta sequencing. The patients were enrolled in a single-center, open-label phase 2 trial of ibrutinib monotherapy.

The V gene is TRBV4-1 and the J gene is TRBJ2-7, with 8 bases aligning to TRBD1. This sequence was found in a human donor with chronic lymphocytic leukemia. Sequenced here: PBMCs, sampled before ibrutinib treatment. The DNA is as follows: TGCGCCAGCAGCCTGGGGACAGGTGGACTTCTCCACGAGCAGTACTTC. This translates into CASSLGTGGLLHEQYF.